The 25 T cell receptor beta chains given below trace back to one sample, sequenced in a study of blood T cell repertoires in COVID-19. Data came from immunoSEQ multiplex PCR; TCRdb stores just in-frame clones and leaves some out. Of some 190,000 clones in the sample, approximately 80% are singletons; the top ten hold 13% to 15%. The specimen sequenced was PBMCs or T cells enriched from blood (not recorded which). Receptors were obtained from a man in his sixties who had been exposed to COVID-19.

The chain couples TRBV10-1 to TRBJ2-1; 7 positions agree with TRBD1. The CDR3 is made up of 16 amino acids. The germline CDR1 and CDR2 sequences are WNHNN and SYGVQD (reference sequence). V shed 4 bases and J 7 bases; nucleotides not matched to a gene: 13. Here the CDR3 DNA reads TGCGCCAGCAGTGGCCCGGACAGGTTGGCTGTAAATGAGCAGTTCTTC. This translates into CASSGPDRLAVNEQFF.

The chain is built from TRBV19 and TRBJ2-1; tentatively, D is TRBD2 (5 bases). Germline V gene data show CDR1 as LNHDA and CDR2 as SQIVND (reference sequence). This CDR3 is built from 16 residues. V lost 2 bases to trimming and J lost 1 base, with 12 bases between them. CDR3 DNA: TGTGCCAGTAGTATAACAGCGGCTCAGTCCTACAATGAGCAGTTCTTC. Its translation: CASSITAAQSYNEQFF.

The rearrangement uses TRBV9 and TRBJ1-3; 7 nucleotides agree with TRBD1. CDR3 length: 17 residues. Losses at the gene ends were 2 bases for V and 0 bases for J; bases not matched to a gene: 8. Germline V CDR1 and CDR2: SGDLS, YYNGEE. The CDR3 DNA is TGTGCCAGCAGCGTCGAAGCCCCAGGGGGCTCTGGAAACACCATATATTTT. Protein: CASSVEAPGGSGNTIYF. Together with reference TRBV9 and TRBJ1-3, the CDR3 gives the full variable domain: DSGVTQTPKHLITATGQRVTLRCSPRSGDLSVYWYQQSLDQGLQFLIQYYNGEERAKGNILERFSAQQFPDLHSELNLSSLELGDSALYFCASSVEAPGGSGNTIYFGEGSWLTVV.

A single count supports this clone. This chain links TRBV7-9 with TRBJ2-1; 7 bases are shared with TRBD2. This CDR3 has 18 amino acids. Per germline, CDR1 SEHNR and CDR2 FQNEAQ (reference sequence). Unmatched junction bases numbered 13, after V lost 5 bases and J lost 0 bases. CDR3 nucleotide sequence: TGTGCCAGCAGCCCTCCTCCGCGAATAGCGGGCTCCTACAATGAGCAGTTCTTC. As protein: CASSPPPRIAGSYNEQFF.

This rearrangement joins TRBV5-1 to TRBJ1-2; D remains unclear. This CDR3 comprises 14 residues. Germline CDR1 is SGHRS and CDR2 is YFSETQ. V was shortened by 4 bases and J by 6 bases, with 16 bases between the two germline ends. CDR3 nucleotide sequence: TGCGCCAGCAGCCCCGTTGGCAGTCCCGATGGCTACACCTTC. Its protein is CASSPVGSPDGYTF.

The gene calls are TRBV6-5 and TRBJ1-5; a possible D gene is TRBD1 (5 bases). Germline CDR1 MNHEY, CDR2 SVGAGI. The CDR3 is 14 amino acids. The CDR3 protein is CASSQRGGNQPQHF. The CDR3 coding sequence is TGTGCATCTTCCCAGCGGGGGGGCAATCAGCCCCAGCATTTT.

The chain is built from TRBV5-1 and TRBJ2-3, with 10 nucleotides matching TRBD2. The junction had 16 bases not matched to a gene; V was cut back by 3 bases and J by 3 bases. This CDR3 has 19 residues. Looked up from germline, CDR1 is SGHRS and CDR2 is YFSETQ. CDR3 sequence: CASSSALTTAGGPTDTQYF. CDR3 in DNA: TGCGCCAGCAGCTCTGCTCTTACCACAGCGGGAGGGCCGACAGATACGCAGTATTTT.

The chain combines TRBV30 with TRBJ1-3; 7 nucleotides match TRBD1. CDR1 is GTSNPN and CDR2 is SVGIG in the germline V gene (reference sequence). The CDR3 sequence is 13 residues long. The trim removed 4 bases at V and 6 bases at J, leaving 6 bases unmatched. This CDR3 is CAWKLTGLNTIYF. The DNA of the CDR3 is TGTGCCTGGAAACTGACAGGGTTAAACACCATATATTTT.

This chain links TRBV7-9 with TRBJ1-1; D is ambiguous. There are 13 residues in the CDR3. Germline V gives CDR1 SEHNR, CDR2 FQNEAQ (reference sequence). The V gene lost 5 bases and the J gene lost 1 base, with 8 bases spanning the gap. This CDR3 is CASSAEANTEAFF. The CDR3 bases are TGTGCCAGCAGCGCCGAAGCGAACACTGAAGCTTTCTTT.

The CDR3 sequence is CASSSAGGYTF. The CDR3, as DNA: TGTGCCAGCAGTTCCGCAGGAGGCTACACCTTC. V usage is TRBV6-2 or TRBV6-3 and J usage is TRBJ1-2, with D uncertain. V was pared by 4 bases and J by 8 bases, with 8 bases between. CDR1 MNHEY and CDR2 SVGEGT come from the germline V gene. This CDR3 spans 11 amino acids.

This clone has a handful of counts. The chain recombines TRBV30 with TRBJ1-5, with D perhaps TRBD1 (6 bases). Trimming removed 3 bases at V and 4 bases at J, with 10 bases between. The CDR3 sequence is 13 residues long. From germline, CDR1 is GTSNPN and CDR2 SVGIG (reference sequence). For the CDR3, the DNA is TGTGCCTGGAGCGGGACATATAATCAGCCCCAGCATTTT. Translation: CAWSGTYNQPQHF.

The chain has TRBV2 and TRBJ2-1, with D perhaps matching TRBD1 (5 bases). Germline lookup yields CDR1 SNHLY and CDR2 FYNNEI. With 7 bases removed from V and 4 bases from J, the gap between germline ends came to 14 bases. The CDR3 length is 14 residues. CDR3 region: CASIKYRPYNEQFF. The CDR3 region has the DNA TGTGCCAGCATAAAATACAGGCCATACAATGAGCAGTTCTTC.

This clone appeared once. The CDR3 region is CASSQQETQYF. The CDR3 DNA reads TGTGCCAGCAGCCAACAAGAGACCCAGTACTTC. The chain has TRBV7-9 and TRBJ2-5, with D unresolved. CDR3 length: 11 amino acids. CDR1 SEHNR and CDR2 FQNEAQ come from the germline V gene (reference sequence). Deletions cut 5 bases from V and 2 bases from J, with 3 bases between.

This sequence joins TRBV3-1 (or the pseudogene TRBV3-2) and TRBJ2-3; 9 bases agree with TRBD2. This CDR3 comprises 18 residues. The V gene's germline CDR1 is LGHDT and CDR2 YNNKEL (reference sequence). V was clipped by 2 bases and J by 6 bases; unmatched bases: 15. CDR3 bases: TGTGCCAGCAGCCAACAGACCCCGGTGGCTAGCGGGATGGATACGCAGTATTTT. This encodes CASSQQTPVASGMDTQYF.

Of note for this clone: The same CDR3 arises from other DNA sequences in this sample as well. This chain's CDR3 is CASKADRSSYNEQFF. In nucleotides, the CDR3 is TGTGCCAGTAAAGCAGACAGATCCTCCTACAATGAGCAGTTCTTC. The J gene is TRBJ2-1, the V gene TRBV19, with TRBD1 as a possible D gene (5 bases). CDR1 and CDR2 (germline): LNHDA, SQIVND (reference sequence). V gave up 7 bases and J gave up 0 bases, with 13 bases separating them. This CDR3 is built from 15 residues.

This clone occurred a few times. The chain couples TRBV19 to TRBJ2-6; perhaps TRBD1 as D (5 bases). The CDR3 is 18 residues long. Trimming cost V 5 bases and J 4 bases, with 21 bases left between them. Germline CDR1 LNHDA, CDR2 SQIVND (reference sequence). The CDR3 coding sequence is TGTGCCAGTAGTCGCCAGGGTATAGGGGATGTCGGGGCCAACGTCCTGACTTTC. It specifies CASSRQGIGDVGANVLTF.

The V and J genes are TRBV5-6 and TRBJ1-2; TRBD1 is a possible D gene (5 bases). CDR1 is SGHDT and CDR2 is YYEEEE in the germline V gene. With 4 bases removed from V and 10 bases from J, the gap between germline ends came to 11 bases. The CDR3 has 11 residues. In nucleotides, the CDR3 is TGTGCCAGCAGCCCCGGGGGATACTACACCTTC. As protein: CASSPGGYYTF.

This clone showed up just once. This chain connects TRBV27 to TRBJ2-1; D uncertain. The germline V and J ends were trimmed by 6 bases and 6 bases, with 18 bases remaining between them. The germline V gene has CDR1 MNHEY and CDR2 SMNVEV (reference sequence). CDR3 length equals 15 residues. The CDR3 loop reads CASSGSPPNGNEQFF. The CDR3 nucleotides read TGTGCCAGCAGCGGGTCTCCCCCGAACGGCAATGAGCAGTTCTTC.

The chain couples TRBV4-1 to TRBJ2-1, with 9 bases that match TRBD2. The germline V gene has CDR1 MGHRA and CDR2 YSYEKL. The ends lost 4 bases at V and 2 bases at J; junction bases unmatched: 6. This CDR3 is 16 amino acids long. In nucleotides, the CDR3 is TGCGCCAGCAGCCTTCAGCGGGAGGCCGCCTACAATGAGCAGTTCTTC. It encodes CASSLQREAAYNEQFF.

The rearrangement joins TRBV28 to TRBJ1-2, with D uncertain. The CDR3 covers 13 residues. Germline CDR1 and CDR2: MDHEN and SYDVKM. Trimming took off 6 bases at V and 8 bases at J, with 16 bases between the two ends. DNA of the CDR3: TGTGCCAGCAGCCCCGGGAGGGTTTGGGGCTACACCTTC. This encodes CASSPGRVWGYTF.

DNA for the CDR3: TGCGCCAGCAGTGTTTCCAGGGAGGGGGGAGGGCCGAAGGATACGCAGTATTTT. Its protein product is CASSVSREGGGPKDTQYF. The chain joins TRBV10-1 to TRBJ2-3; a weak D match, TRBD2 (7 bases). Germline CDR1 WNHNN, CDR2 SYGVQD (reference sequence). With 4 bases removed from V and 6 bases from J, the gap between germline ends came to 26 bases. The CDR3 is made up of 18 amino acids.

This sequence joins TRBV11-2 and TRBJ2-7; weak D call: TRBD2 (5 bases). Germline V gives CDR1 SGHAT, CDR2 FQNNGV. With 6 bases removed from V and 0 bases from J, the gap between germline ends came to 15 bases. The CDR3 spans 15 residues. The chain's CDR3 is CASREWRGNSYEQYF. The CDR3 DNA reads TGTGCCAGCAGGGAATGGAGAGGGAACTCCTACGAGCAGTACTTC.

This clone was counted only a few times. The V and J genes are TRBV5-1 and TRBJ1-2, with TRBD1 matching over 7 bases. CDR3 length equals 14 residues. CDR1 is SGHRS and CDR2 is YFSETQ in the germline V gene. With V trimmed by 4 bases and J by 3 bases, 6 bases remained unmatched. For the CDR3, the DNA is TGCGCCAGCAGCGCCACAGGGGTGGACTATGGCTACACCTTC. As protein: CASSATGVDYGYTF.

This clone was counted only a few times. At the DNA level, this CDR3 is encoded by other sequences in the same sample as well. V gene TRBV2 combines with J gene TRBJ1-5, with 7 bases matching TRBD1. V lost 3 bases to trimming and J lost 4 bases; unmatched junction nucleotides: 6. The CDR3 has 15 amino acids. Germline values: CDR1 SNHLY, CDR2 FYNNEI. CDR3 protein: CASSDDRVGNQPQHF. In DNA, the CDR3 is TGTGCCAGCAGTGACGACAGGGTGGGGAATCAGCCCCAGCATTTT.

The table lists this clone with a few counts. The chain couples TRBV5-1 to TRBJ2-2; a possible D gene is TRBD2 (6 bases). The CDR3 extends over 13 amino acids. Germline CDR1 is SGHRS and CDR2 is YFSETQ. V lost 0 bases and J lost 7, with 7 bases in between. CDR3 in DNA: TGCGCCAGCAGCTTGGACGGGGGCGGGGAGCTGTTTTTT. This translates into CASSLDGGGELFF. Variable domain in full (rest from reference TRBV5-1 and TRBJ2-2): KAGVTQTPRYLIKTRGQQVTLSCSPISGHRSVSWYQQTPGQGLQFLFEYFSETQRNKGNFPGRFSGRQFSNSRSEMNVSTLELGDSALYLCASSLDGGGELFFGEGSRLTVL.